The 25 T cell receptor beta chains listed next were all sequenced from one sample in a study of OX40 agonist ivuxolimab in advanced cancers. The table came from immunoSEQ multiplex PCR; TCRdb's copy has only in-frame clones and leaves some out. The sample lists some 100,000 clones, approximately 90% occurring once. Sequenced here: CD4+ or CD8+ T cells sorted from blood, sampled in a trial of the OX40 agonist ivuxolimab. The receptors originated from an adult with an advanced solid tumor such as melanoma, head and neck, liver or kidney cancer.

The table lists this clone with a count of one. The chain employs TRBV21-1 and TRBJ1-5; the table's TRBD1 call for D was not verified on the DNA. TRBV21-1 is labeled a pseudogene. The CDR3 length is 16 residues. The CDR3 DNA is TGTGCCAGCAAGGTTGGCAGGGGGCGAGGCAATCAGCCCCAGCATTTT. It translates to CASKVGRGRGNQPQHF.

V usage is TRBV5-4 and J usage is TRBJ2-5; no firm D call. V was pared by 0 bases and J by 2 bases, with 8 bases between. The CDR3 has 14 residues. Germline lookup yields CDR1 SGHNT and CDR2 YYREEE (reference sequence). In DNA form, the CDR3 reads TGTGCCAGCAGCTTGGAACAGCTTCAAGAGACCCAGTACTTC. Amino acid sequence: CASSLEQLQETQYF.

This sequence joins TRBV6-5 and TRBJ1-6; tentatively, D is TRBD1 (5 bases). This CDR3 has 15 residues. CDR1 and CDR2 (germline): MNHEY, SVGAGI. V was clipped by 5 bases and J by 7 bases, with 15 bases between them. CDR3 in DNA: TGTGCCAGCAGTCCCCAAGGGGTTGGCAATTCACCCCTCCACTTT. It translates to CASSPQGVGNSPLHF.

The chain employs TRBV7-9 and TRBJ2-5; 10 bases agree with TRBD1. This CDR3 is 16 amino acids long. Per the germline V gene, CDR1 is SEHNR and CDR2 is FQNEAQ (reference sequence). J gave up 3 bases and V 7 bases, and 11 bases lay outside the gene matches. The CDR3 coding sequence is TGTGCCAGCACCTCGGGGACAGGGGCGGTGAAAGAGACCCAGTACTTC. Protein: CASTSGTGAVKETQYF.

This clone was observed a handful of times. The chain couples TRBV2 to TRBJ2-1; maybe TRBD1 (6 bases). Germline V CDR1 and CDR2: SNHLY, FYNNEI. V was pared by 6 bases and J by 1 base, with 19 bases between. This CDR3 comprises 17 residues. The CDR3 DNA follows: TGTGCCAGCAGGTATACTACAGGGCGCGGGTCCTACAATGAGCAGTTCTTC. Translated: CASRYTTGRGSYNEQFF.

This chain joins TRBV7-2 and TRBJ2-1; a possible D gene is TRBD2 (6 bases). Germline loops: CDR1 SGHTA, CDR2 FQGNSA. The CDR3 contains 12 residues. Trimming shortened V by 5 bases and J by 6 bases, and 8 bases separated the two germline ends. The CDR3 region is CASSVSGNEQFF. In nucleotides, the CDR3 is TGTGCCAGCAGCGTTAGCGGCAATGAGCAGTTCTTC.

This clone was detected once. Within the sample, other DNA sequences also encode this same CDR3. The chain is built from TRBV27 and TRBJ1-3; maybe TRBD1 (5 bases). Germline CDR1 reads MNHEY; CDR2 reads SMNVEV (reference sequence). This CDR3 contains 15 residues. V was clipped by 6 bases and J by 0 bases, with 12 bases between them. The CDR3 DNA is TGTGCCAGCAGAGGACAAGCGAGCTCTGGAAACACCATATATTTT. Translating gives CASRGQASSGNTIYF.

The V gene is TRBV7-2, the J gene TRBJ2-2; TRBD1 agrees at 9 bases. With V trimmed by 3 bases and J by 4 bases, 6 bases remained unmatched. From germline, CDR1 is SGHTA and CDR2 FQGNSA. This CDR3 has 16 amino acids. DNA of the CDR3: TGTGCCAGCAGCTTTACCTCGGGACAGGGCACCGGGGAGCTGTTTTTT. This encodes CASSFTSGQGTGELFF.

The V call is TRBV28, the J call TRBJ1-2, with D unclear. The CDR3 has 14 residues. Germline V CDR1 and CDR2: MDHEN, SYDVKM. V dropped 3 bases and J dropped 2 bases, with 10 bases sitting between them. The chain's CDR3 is CASSLSFGNYGYTF. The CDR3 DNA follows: TGTGCCAGCAGTTTGAGTTTTGGGAACTATGGCTACACCTTC.

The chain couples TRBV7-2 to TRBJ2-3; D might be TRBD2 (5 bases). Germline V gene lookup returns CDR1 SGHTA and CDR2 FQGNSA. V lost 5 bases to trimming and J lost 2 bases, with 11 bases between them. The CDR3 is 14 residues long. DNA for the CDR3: TGTGCCAGCAGCCCTGGACTTGTCACAGATACGCAGTATTTT. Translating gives CASSPGLVTDTQYF.

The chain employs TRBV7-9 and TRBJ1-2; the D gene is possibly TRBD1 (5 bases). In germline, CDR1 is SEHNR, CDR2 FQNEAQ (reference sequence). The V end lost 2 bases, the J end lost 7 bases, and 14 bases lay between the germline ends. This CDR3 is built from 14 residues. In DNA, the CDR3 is TGTGCCAGCAGCTTATACAGGCCCGAGGGTGGCTACACCTTC. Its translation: CASSLYRPEGGYTF.

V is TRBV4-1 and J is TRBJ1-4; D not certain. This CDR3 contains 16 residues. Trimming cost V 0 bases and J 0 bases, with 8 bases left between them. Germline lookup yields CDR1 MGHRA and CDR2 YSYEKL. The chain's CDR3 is CASSQDVTATNEKLFF. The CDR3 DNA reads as TGCGCCAGCAGCCAAGATGTAACAGCAACTAATGAAAAACTGTTTTTT.

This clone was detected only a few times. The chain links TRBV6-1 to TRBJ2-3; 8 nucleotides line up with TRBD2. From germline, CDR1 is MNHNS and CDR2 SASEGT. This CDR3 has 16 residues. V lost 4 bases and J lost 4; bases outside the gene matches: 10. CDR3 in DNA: TGTGCCAGCAGTGGCTCAGCGGGGGTAAGATCAGATACGCAGTATTTT. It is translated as CASSGSAGVRSDTQYF.

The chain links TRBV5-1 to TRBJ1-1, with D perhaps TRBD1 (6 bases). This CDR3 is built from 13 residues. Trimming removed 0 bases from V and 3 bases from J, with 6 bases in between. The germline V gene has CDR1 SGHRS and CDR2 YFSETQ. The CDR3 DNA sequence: TGCGCCAGCAGCTTGGGGACAGACACTGAAGCTTTCTTT. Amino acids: CASSLGTDTEAFF.

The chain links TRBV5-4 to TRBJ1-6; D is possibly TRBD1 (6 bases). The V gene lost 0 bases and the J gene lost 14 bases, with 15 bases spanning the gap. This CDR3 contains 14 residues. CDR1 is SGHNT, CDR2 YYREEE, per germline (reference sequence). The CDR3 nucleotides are TGTGCCAGCAGCTTGGCTGGTGACAGGACTTCCCTCCACTTT. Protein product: CASSLAGDRTSLHF. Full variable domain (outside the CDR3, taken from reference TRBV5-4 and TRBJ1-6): ETGVTQSPTHLIKTRGQQVTLRCSSQSGHNTVSWYQQALGQGPQFIFQYYREEENGRGNFPPRFSGLQFPNYSSELNVNALELDDSALYLCASSLAGDRTSLHFGNGTRLTVT.

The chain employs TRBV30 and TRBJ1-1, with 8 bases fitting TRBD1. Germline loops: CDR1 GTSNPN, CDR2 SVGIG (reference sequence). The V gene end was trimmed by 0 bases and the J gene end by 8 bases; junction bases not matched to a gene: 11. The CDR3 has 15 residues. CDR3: CAWSVGDRRNTEAFF. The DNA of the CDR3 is TGTGCCTGGAGTGTAGGGGACAGGCGAAATACGGAAGCTTTCTTT.

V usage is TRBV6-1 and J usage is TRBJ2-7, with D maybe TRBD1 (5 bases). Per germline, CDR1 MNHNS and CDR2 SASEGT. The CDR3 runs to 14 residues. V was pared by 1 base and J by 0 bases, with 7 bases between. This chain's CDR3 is CASSEDRISYEQYF. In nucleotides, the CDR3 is TGTGCCAGCAGTGAAGACAGGATCTCCTACGAGCAGTACTTC.

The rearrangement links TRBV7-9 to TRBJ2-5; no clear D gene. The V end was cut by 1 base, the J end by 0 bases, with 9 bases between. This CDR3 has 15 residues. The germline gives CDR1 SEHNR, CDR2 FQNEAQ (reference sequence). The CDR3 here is CASSLGRAYQETQYF. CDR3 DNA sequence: TGTGCCAGCAGCTTAGGTAGGGCGTACCAAGAGACCCAGTACTTC.

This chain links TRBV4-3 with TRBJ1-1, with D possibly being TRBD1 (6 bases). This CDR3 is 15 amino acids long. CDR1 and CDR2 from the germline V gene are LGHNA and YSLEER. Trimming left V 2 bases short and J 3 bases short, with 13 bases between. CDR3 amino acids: CASSQQLQGYTEAFF. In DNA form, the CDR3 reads TGCGCCAGCAGCCAACAATTACAGGGATACACTGAAGCTTTCTTT.

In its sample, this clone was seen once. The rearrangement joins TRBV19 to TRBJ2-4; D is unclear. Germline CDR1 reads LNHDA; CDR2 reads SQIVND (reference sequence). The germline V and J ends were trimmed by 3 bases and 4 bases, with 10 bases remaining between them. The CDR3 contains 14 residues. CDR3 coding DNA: TGTGCCAGTAGTATGGACCCGGGTAAAAACATTCAGTACTTC. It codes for CASSMDPGKNIQYF. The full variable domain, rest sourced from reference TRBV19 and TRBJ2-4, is DGGITQSPKYLFRKEGQNVTLSCEQNLNHDAMYWYRQDPGQGLRLIYYSQIVNDFQKGDIAEGYSVSREKKESFPLTVTSAQKNPTAFYLCASSMDPGKNIQYFGAGTRLSVL.

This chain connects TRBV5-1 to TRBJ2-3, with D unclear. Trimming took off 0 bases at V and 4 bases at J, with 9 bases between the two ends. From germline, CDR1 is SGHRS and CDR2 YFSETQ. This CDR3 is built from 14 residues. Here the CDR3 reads CASSLAGTPDTQYF. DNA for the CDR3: TGCGCCAGCAGCTTGGCCGGAACTCCAGATACGCAGTATTTT.

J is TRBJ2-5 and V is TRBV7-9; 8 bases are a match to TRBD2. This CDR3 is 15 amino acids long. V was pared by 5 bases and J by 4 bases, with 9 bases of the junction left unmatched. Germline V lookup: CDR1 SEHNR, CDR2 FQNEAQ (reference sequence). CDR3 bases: TGTGCCAGCAGCAAAACCGGGGGGGCGAGAGAGACCCAGTACTTC. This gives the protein CASSKTGGARETQYF.

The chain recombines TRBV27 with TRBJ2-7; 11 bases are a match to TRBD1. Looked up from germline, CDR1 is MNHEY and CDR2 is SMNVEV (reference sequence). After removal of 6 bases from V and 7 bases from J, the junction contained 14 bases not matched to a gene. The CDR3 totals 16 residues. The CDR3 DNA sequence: TGTGCCAGCAGACAGAGAACCGGACAGGGGGCGCTAGAGCAGTACTTC. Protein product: CASRQRTGQGALEQYF.

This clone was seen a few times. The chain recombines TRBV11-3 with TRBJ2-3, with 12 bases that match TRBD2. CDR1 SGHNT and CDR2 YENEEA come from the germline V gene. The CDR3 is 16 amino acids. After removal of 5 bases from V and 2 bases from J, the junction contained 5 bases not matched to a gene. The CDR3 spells CASSPRTSGATDTQYF. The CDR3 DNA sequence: TGTGCCAGCAGCCCCCGGACTAGCGGGGCCACAGATACGCAGTATTTT.

For the CDR3, the DNA is TGTGCCAGCAGTTACTCCGGGACAGGGGGCTACGAGCAGTACTTC. The encoded protein is CASSYSGTGGYEQYF. The genes are TRBV6-5 and TRBJ2-7; 11 nucleotides agree with TRBD1. CDR1 and CDR2 from the germline V gene are MNHEY and SVGAGI. V gave up 0 bases and J gave up 3 bases; unmatched junction bases: 1. The CDR3 runs 15 residues.